One sample yielded the 11 T cell receptor beta chains listed below, sequenced in a study of T-cell memory formation after mild COVID-19. Each CDR3 protein gets one entry after TCRdb re-called the 5' RACE reads with MiXCR. The top ten clones hold roughly 21% of a sample with around 390,000 distinct CDR3 sequences, approximately 15% of them seen once. Specimen: PBMCs or a T cell subset sorted from them (not recorded which). The receptor set was obtained from a man aged 18 to 35 who had mild COVID-19 (a few samples of this study predate the infection). Cell type and time point are not known.

This clonotype was recorded once. The rearrangement joins TRBV20-1 to TRBJ1-1; D remains unclear. From germline, CDR1 is DFQATT and CDR2 SNEGSKA (reference sequence). This CDR3 is built from 14 residues. V was trimmed by 0 bases and J by 8 bases, leaving 16 bases between them. The CDR3 here is CSARDPDGRGEAFF. Here the CDR3 DNA reads TGCAGTGCTAGAGACCCCGACGGGAGAGGAGAAGCTTTCTTT.

The CDR3 sequence: CASSQEVAGDEQYF. CDR3 nucleotide sequence: TGCGCCAGCAGCCAAGAAGTAGCGGGGGACGAGCAGTACTTC. The rearrangement uses TRBV4-3 and TRBJ2-7; 9 nucleotides line up with TRBD2. This CDR3 is built from 14 residues. Looked up from germline, CDR1 is LGHNA and CDR2 is YSLEER. The J segment lost 5 bases and the V segment lost 0 bases, leaving 2 bases of the junction unmatched.

This clonotype was observed a few times. The chain carries TRBV20-1 and TRBJ1-5; the D gene is possibly TRBD1 (5 bases). Trimming left V 1 base short and J 1 base short, with 11 bases between. This CDR3 spans 15 amino acids. Germline values: CDR1 DFQATT, CDR2 SNEGSKA (reference sequence). This CDR3 is CSARAPGSSNQPQHF. The CDR3 DNA follows: TGCAGTGCTAGAGCCCCAGGGTCAAGCAATCAGCCCCAGCATTTT.

This clonotype was counted at least ten times. This chain connects TRBV4-1 to TRBJ2-3; D is unresolved. Between the trimmed V and J ends, which lost 1 base and 10 bases, there was a span of 12 bases. This CDR3 has 13 amino acids. Germline V CDR1 and CDR2: MGHRA, YSYEKL. CDR3 loop: CASSQVPGGAQYF. DNA for the CDR3: TGCGCCAGCAGCCAAGTGCCCGGTGGTGCGCAGTATTTT.

This clonotype showed up many times. The chain is built from TRBV7-2 and TRBJ2-1; D is tentatively TRBD1 or TRBD2 (5 bases each). Germline CDR1 and CDR2: SGHTA and FQGNSA. Between the trimmed V and J ends, which lost 0 bases and 0 bases, there was a span of 9 bases. The CDR3 covers 16 residues. This CDR3 reads CASSLAGRDSYNEQFF. The CDR3 nucleotides read TGTGCCAGCAGCTTAGCGGGACGGGACTCCTACAATGAGCAGTTCTTC.

This clonotype was seen a handful of times. The chain joins TRBV7-2 to TRBJ2-3; D is unclear. Germline CDR1 reads SGHTA; CDR2 reads FQGNSA. Trimming pared 0 bases from V and 3 bases from J, leaving 7 bases between. CDR3 size: 14 residues. Written as DNA, the CDR3 is TGTGCCAGCAGCTTAGCGATTTCGACAGATACGCAGTATTTT. Protein product: CASSLAISTDTQYF.

This sequence joins TRBV4-2 and TRBJ1-1; a weak D match, TRBD1 (5 bases). CDR1 and CDR2 (germline): LGHNA, YNFKEQ. V was trimmed by 0 bases and J by 3 bases, leaving 11 bases between them. This CDR3 region has 15 residues. CDR3 residues: CASSQENGGYTEAFF. The CDR3 DNA sequence: TGTGCCAGCAGCCAAGAGAACGGGGGGTACACTGAAGCTTTCTTT.

The V gene is TRBV12-3 or TRBV12-4, the J gene TRBJ1-2; TRBD1 matches at 9 bases. The CDR3 is made up of 16 amino acids. J gave up 8 bases and V 6 bases, and 16 bases lay outside the gene matches. This CDR3 reads CASSDTEWDRANGYTF. CDR3 DNA sequence: TGTGCCAGCAGCGATACCGAATGGGACAGGGCCAACGGCTACACCTTC.

This clonotype came up a few times. This chain links TRBV30 with TRBJ2-5; 7 nucleotides agree with TRBD1. The CDR3 has 12 amino acids. Germline CDR1 is GTSNPN and CDR2 is SVGIG (reference sequence). The V gene end was trimmed by 0 bases and the J gene end by 5 bases; junction bases not matched to a gene: 0. The CDR3 DNA is TGTGCCTGGAGTGTAGGGGGCGAGACCCAGTACTTC. Its protein product is CAWSVGGETQYF.

V gene TRBV6-5 combines with J gene TRBJ2-7; TRBD1 or TRBD2 may be the D gene (5 bases each). Trimming stripped 5 bases from V and 0 bases from J, with 11 bases between. Germline lookup yields CDR1 MNHEY and CDR2 SVGAGI. CDR3 size: 14 residues. The chain's CDR3 is CASSNRRSSYEQYF. CDR3 DNA sequence: TGTGCCAGCAGTAACAGGAGGAGCTCCTACGAGCAGTACTTC.

The V call is TRBV7-9, the J call TRBJ1-4; 8 bases align to TRBD1. The CDR3 has 12 amino acids. CDR1 is SEHNR, CDR2 FQNEAQ, per germline (reference sequence). V shed 8 bases and J 8 bases; nucleotides not matched to a gene: 4. Here the CDR3 reads CASWDRREKLFF. The CDR3 DNA follows: TGTGCCAGCTGGGACAGGAGGGAAAAACTGTTTTTT.